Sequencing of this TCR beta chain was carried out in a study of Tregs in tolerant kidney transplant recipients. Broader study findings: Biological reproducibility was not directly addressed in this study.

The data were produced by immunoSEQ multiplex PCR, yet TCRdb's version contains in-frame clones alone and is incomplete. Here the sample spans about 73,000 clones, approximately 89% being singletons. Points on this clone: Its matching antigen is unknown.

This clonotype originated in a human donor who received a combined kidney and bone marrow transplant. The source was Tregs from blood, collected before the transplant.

CDR3: CASSTNRGLDYGYTF. CDR3 DNA sequence: TGTGCCAGCAGCACTAACAGGGGGCTGGACTATGGCTACACCTTC. V usage is TRBV28 and J usage is TRBJ1-2; 9 bases line up with TRBD1. In germline, CDR1 is MDHEN, CDR2 SYDVKM. The CDR3 is 15 amino acids. The J segment lost 3 bases and the V segment lost 6 bases, leaving 8 bases of the junction unmatched.